The 16 T cell receptor beta chains reported below all come from one sample, sequenced in a study of Graves' ophthalmopathy and Graves' hyperthyroidism. As the template, RNA transcripts were used to amplify TCR beta CDR3 regions. Scientists carried out first-round RT-PCR using HTBI primers and then a second-round multiplex PCR. A single record per CDR3 protein comes from TCRdb applying MiXCR to the multiplex PCR reads. The sample has 360,000 or so distinct CDR3 sequences, about 17% seen once. Sequenced material: peripheral blood. Receptors were obtained from a woman aged 18-29 years with Graves' ophthalmopathy.

In its sample, this clonotype was seen many times. This chain uses TRBV4-3 with TRBJ2-7; 9 bases fit TRBD1. This CDR3 is built from 17 residues. Germline lookup yields CDR1 LGHNA and CDR2 YSLEER. Trimming at V came to 0 bases and at J to 5 bases, leaving 11 bases not matched to a gene. This CDR3 is CASSQDAGDRAQDEQYF. In nucleotides, the CDR3 is TGCGCCAGCAGCCAAGATGCTGGGGACAGGGCCCAGGACGAGCAGTACTTC.

V and J are TRBV5-1 and TRBJ1-1; unclear D gene. The CDR3 has 13 amino acids. Trimming removed 3 bases at V and 4 bases at J, with 10 bases between. Germline CDR1 reads SGHRS; CDR2 reads YFSETQ. The CDR3 DNA reads TGCGCCAGCAGCTCCGGAGATATCACTGAAGCTTTCTTT. Protein sequence: CASSSGDITEAFF.

This clonotype appeared many times. A read error may explain this, as a much larger clone is one base away. The rearrangement links TRBV11-2 to TRBJ1-5; 11 nucleotides agree with TRBD1. Germline V gene data show CDR1 as SGHAT and CDR2 as FQNNGV. V dropped 1 base and J dropped 5; count of bases not matched to a gene: 4. CDR3 length: 16 residues. The DNA of the CDR3 is TGTGCCAGCAGCTTAGTAGGACAGGGGGCCGATCAGCCCCAGCATTTT. This encodes CASSLVGQGADQPQHF.

This clonotype was seen many times. The chain employs TRBV6-5 and TRBJ2-7; the D is unclear. This CDR3 comprises 15 residues. Trimming took off 4 bases at V and 2 bases at J, with 15 bases between the two ends. Germline CDR1 is MNHEY and CDR2 is SVGAGI. CDR3 region: CASSLRFFTPYEQYF. CDR3 sequence (DNA): TGTGCCAGCAGTTTGAGGTTCTTTACCCCCTACGAGCAGTACTTC.

This clonotype was recorded at least ten times. The chain joins TRBV27 to TRBJ2-4; D gene uncertain. The V end lost 4 bases, the J end lost 0 bases, and 10 bases lay between the germline ends. Germline lookup yields CDR1 MNHEY and CDR2 SMNVEV (reference sequence). This CDR3 region has 15 residues. CDR3 in DNA: TGTGCCAGCAGTTCCTCACAGATAGCCAAAAACATTCAGTACTTC. Protein sequence: CASSSSQIAKNIQYF.

At least ten counts were recorded for this clonotype. The gene calls are TRBV6-2 or TRBV6-3 and TRBJ2-7; 14 bases align to TRBD2. The length of the CDR3 is 17 residues. Germline lookup yields CDR1 MNHEY and CDR2 SVGEGT. Trimming removed 5 bases from V and 1 base from J; junction bases left unmatched: 7. The CDR3, as DNA: TGTGCCAGCAGTCAAATCGGGACTAGCGGGAGATCCTACGAGCAGTACTTC. Amino acid sequence: CASSQIGTSGRSYEQYF.

This clonotype was detected many times. CDR3 DNA: TGCGCCAGCAGCCAAGAACCCGGGCGAGGCTACACCTTC. This codes for CASSQEPGRGYTF. The V and J genes are TRBV4-1 and TRBJ1-2; D remains ambiguous. Germline loops: CDR1 MGHRA, CDR2 YSYEKL. The ends were cut back, 0 bases at V and 8 bases at J, with 10 bases in the middle. The CDR3 spans 13 residues.

This clonotype occurred many times. One end of the junction fails to match germline, which may point to a read error. The chain recombines TRBV7-2 with TRBJ2-7; TRBD2 aligns across 10 bases. The CDR3 totals 15 residues. Germline CDR1 SGHTA, CDR2 FQGNSA. CDR3 sequence: CASSSPLAGSYEQHF. CDR3 nucleotide sequence: TGTGCCAGCAGTTCCCCACTAGCGGGGTCCTACGAGCAGCACTTC.

At least ten counts were recorded for this clonotype. This chain connects TRBV5-1 to TRBJ1-3; D is uncertain. The CDR3 is made up of 16 amino acids. Germline V CDR1 and CDR2: SGHRS, YFSETQ. The V gene lost 0 bases and the J gene lost 2 bases, with 12 bases spanning the gap. The CDR3 region is CASSLDGSGAGNTIYF. The CDR3 nucleotides read TGCGCCAGCAGCTTGGACGGCAGTGGGGCTGGAAACACCATATATTTT.

This clonotype appeared many times. This chain uses TRBV3-1 with TRBJ1-1; a weak D match, TRBD1 (6 bases). This CDR3 is 15 amino acids long. V gave up 1 base and J gave up 4 bases, with 13 bases separating them. Looked up from germline, CDR1 is LGHDT and CDR2 is YNNKEL (reference sequence). The CDR3 DNA reads as TGTGCCAGCAGCCAAGCTCGGTTCAGGGGCACTGAAGCTTTCTTT. It encodes CASSQARFRGTEAFF.

The chain is built from TRBV10-2 and TRBJ2-7, with D possibly matching TRBD1 (6 bases). V gave up 7 bases and J gave up 7 bases, with 11 bases separating them. CDR3 length equals 11 residues. From germline, CDR1 is WSHSY and CDR2 SAAADI. In DNA form, the CDR3 reads TGCGCCAGCAAAGGGGGTTTGGAGCAGTACTTC. It translates to CASKGGLEQYF.

V is TRBV7-2 and J is TRBJ2-7; no clear D gene. The CDR3 totals 14 residues. The germline gives CDR1 SGHTA, CDR2 FQGNSA. Trimming took 6 bases from V and 0 from J, leaving 12 bases between them. The CDR3 coding sequence is TGTGCCAGCAGTTACGTCGGTAGCTCCTACGAGCAGTACTTC. Its protein is CASSYVGSSYEQYF.

This clonotype was counted at least ten times. The chain carries TRBV6-5 and TRBJ2-5; D perhaps matches TRBD1 (6 bases). The CDR3 is made up of 14 amino acids. Germline V gene data show CDR1 as MNHEY and CDR2 as SVGAGI. Trimming stripped 8 bases from V and 2 bases from J, with 15 bases between. The CDR3 DNA is TGTGCCAGCGCGTTCACAGGGATTCAAGAGACCCAGTACTTC. Its protein is CASAFTGIQETQYF.

This clonotype was counted at least ten times. The rearrangement joins TRBV27 to TRBJ1-5; D call uncertain. The CDR3 length is 17 residues. V lost 5 bases, J lost 0 bases, and 17 bases lay in between. The V gene's germline CDR1 is MNHEY and CDR2 SMNVEV (reference sequence). CDR3 in DNA: TGTGCCAGCAGTGCCCGGGGAGGTTCGCTTAGCAATCAGCCCCAGCATTTT. Translated: CASSARGGSLSNQPQHF.

This clonotype was seen repeatedly, ten times or more. The J gene is TRBJ1-6, the V gene TRBV12-3 or TRBV12-4; D remains ambiguous. This CDR3 spans 14 amino acids. The ends were cut back, 2 bases at V and 6 bases at J, with 8 bases in the middle. The CDR3 here is CASSLRESNSPLHF. The DNA for the CDR3 is TGTGCCAGCAGTTTACGGGAAAGTAATTCACCCCTCCACTTT.

This clonotype showed up many times. The rearrangement joins TRBV6-5 to TRBJ2-6; D is undetermined. The CDR3 is 15 amino acids. Germline assignment: CDR1 MNHEY and CDR2 SVGAGI. The V end was cut by 6 bases, the J end by 3 bases, with 12 bases between. The CDR3 sequence is CASSRGGLGANVLTF. The CDR3 nucleotides are TGTGCCAGCAGCCGTGGTGGGCTTGGGGCCAACGTCCTGACTTTC.